The source of this T cell receptor beta chain is a study of cytomegalovirus exposure and HLA in healthy donors. About this clone: Its specificity is unknown.

Study-level findings and limits: Altogether, about 160 TCR beta chains were recorded as cytomegalovirus-associated. TCR clusters originating in the first cohort tended to co-occur in the 110 or so validation repertoires, according to a later analysis. The CMV antigen specificity of a few CMV-associated chains was confirmed through in vitro analysis. Most TCR sequences were rare, but some public TCRs occurred in many donors.

The table came from immunoSEQ multiplex PCR; TCRdb's copy has only in-frame clones and leaves some out. The repertoire holds more than 95,000 clones, with roughly 94% as singletons. Sequenced material: PBMCs. The TCR comes from a young woman in good health and CMV-seronegative.

Written as DNA, the CDR3 is TGTGCCAGCAGTGACTCTTTGGGCAGGGGGTACGAGCAGTACTTC. Its protein product is CASSDSLGRGYEQYF. The chain is built from TRBV27 and TRBJ2-7; 7 nucleotides match TRBD1. This CDR3 region has 15 residues. Germline CDR1 MNHEY, CDR2 SMNVEV (reference sequence). V trimming: 5 bases; J trimming: 4 bases; junction bases outside the gene matches: 11.